Detailed here is one T cell receptor (beta chain). The PCR used 60 Vbeta and 13 Jbeta primers. TCRdb's copy holds only in-frame clones and misses some; the assay was immunoSEQ multiplex PCR. The data show some 150,000 clones, over 65% seen once. The data were obtained in a study of cytomegalovirus exposure and HLA in healthy donors. The sequencing input was PBMCs. The origin of this receptor is a man aged 25 to 40 in good health and CMV-seronegative.

The CDR3 is CASSPFRGGRYTQYF. The CDR3 DNA reads as TGCGCCAGCAGTCCTTTCCGGGGGGGCCGGTATACGCAGTATTTT. The chain is built from TRBV4-3 and TRBJ2-3, with TRBD2 identical over 8 bases. The CDR3 consists of 15 residues. The ends lost 6 bases at V and 7 bases at J; junction bases unmatched: 12. Per the germline V gene, CDR1 is LGHNA and CDR2 is YSLEER.